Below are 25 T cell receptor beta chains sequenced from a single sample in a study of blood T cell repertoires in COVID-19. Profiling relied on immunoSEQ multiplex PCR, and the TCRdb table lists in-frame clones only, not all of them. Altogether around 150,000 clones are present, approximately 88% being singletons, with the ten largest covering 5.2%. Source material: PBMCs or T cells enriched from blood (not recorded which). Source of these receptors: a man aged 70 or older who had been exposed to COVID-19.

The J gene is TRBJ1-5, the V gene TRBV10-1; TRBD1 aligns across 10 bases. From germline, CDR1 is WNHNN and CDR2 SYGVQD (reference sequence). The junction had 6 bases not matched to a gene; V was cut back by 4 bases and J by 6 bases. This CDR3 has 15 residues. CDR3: CASSGRQGAGQPQHF. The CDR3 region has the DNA TGCGCCAGCAGTGGAAGACAGGGGGCGGGTCAGCCCCAGCATTTT.

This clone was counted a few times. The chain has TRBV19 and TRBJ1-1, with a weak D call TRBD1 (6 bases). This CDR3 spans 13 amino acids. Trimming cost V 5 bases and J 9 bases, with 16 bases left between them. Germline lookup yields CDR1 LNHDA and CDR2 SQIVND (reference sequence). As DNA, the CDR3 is TGTGCCAGTAGTTACGACCCGGGGGGCCAAGCTTTCTTT. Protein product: CASSYDPGGQAFF.

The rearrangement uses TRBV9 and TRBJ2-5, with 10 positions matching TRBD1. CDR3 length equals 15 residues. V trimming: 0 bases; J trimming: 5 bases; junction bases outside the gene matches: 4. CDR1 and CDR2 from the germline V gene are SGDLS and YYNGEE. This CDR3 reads CASSVGDRGHETQYF. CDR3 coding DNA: TGTGCCAGCAGCGTAGGGGACAGGGGTCATGAGACCCAGTACTTC.

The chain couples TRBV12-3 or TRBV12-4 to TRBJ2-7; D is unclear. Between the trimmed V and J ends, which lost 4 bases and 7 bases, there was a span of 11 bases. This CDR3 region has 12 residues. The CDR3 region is CASSSRVGEQYF. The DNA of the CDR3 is TGTGCCAGCAGTTCACGGGTCGGGGAGCAGTACTTC.

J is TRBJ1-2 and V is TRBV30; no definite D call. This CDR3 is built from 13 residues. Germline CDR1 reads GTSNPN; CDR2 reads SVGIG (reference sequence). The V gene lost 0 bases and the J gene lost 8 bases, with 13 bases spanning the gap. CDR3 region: CAWSVPRLTGYTF. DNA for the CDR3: TGTGCCTGGAGTGTACCGCGCCTCACCGGCTACACCTTC.

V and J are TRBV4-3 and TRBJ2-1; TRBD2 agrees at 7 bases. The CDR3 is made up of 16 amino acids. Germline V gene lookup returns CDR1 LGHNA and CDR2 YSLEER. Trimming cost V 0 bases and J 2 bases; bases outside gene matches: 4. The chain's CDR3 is CASSQELAEPYNEQFF. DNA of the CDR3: TGCGCCAGCAGCCAAGAGCTAGCGGAACCCTACAATGAGCAGTTCTTC.

In DNA, the CDR3 is TGTGCCAGCGGCTACAGGGGGTACACAAGTGAGCAGTTCTTC. This gives the protein CASGYRGYTSEQFF. The chain couples TRBV6-5 to TRBJ2-1, with 8 bases matching TRBD1. Trimming at V came to 8 bases and at J to 9 bases, leaving 12 bases not matched to a gene. Germline values: CDR1 MNHEY, CDR2 SVGAGI. This CDR3 is 14 amino acids long.

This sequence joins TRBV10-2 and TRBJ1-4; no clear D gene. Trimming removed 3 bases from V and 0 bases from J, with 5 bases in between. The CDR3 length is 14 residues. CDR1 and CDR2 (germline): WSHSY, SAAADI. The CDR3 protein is CASSDHSTNEKLFF. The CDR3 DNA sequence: TGCGCCAGCAGTGACCATTCAACTAATGAAAAACTGTTTTTT.

CDR3 nucleotides: TGTGCCAGCAGGACAGGGGCGAATTCACCCCTCCACTTT. Translated: CASRTGANSPLHF. The rearrangement uses TRBV27 and TRBJ1-6; TRBD1 matches 8 bases. Unmatched junction bases numbered 2, after V lost 6 bases and J lost 7 bases. In germline, CDR1 is MNHEY, CDR2 SMNVEV (reference sequence). There are 13 residues in the CDR3.

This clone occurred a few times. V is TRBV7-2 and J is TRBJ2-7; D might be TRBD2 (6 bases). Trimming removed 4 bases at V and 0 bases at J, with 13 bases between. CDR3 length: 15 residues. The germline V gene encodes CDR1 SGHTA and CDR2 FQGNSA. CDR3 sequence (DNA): TGTGCCAGCAGCTCCACCGGGGGATTCTCCTACGAGCAGTACTTC. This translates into CASSSTGGFSYEQYF.

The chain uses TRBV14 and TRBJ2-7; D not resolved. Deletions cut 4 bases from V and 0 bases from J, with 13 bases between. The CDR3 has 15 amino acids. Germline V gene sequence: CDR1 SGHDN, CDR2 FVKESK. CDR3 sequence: CASSLTTTFSYEQYF. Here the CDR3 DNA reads TGTGCCAGCAGCCTGACGACAACGTTCTCCTACGAGCAGTACTTC.

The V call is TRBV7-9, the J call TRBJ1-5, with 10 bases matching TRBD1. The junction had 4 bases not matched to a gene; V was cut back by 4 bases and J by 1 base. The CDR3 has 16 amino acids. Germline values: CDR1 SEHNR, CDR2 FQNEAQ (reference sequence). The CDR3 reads CASSYWTGGSNQPQHF. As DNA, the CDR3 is TGTGCCAGCAGCTACTGGACAGGGGGAAGCAATCAGCCCCAGCATTTT. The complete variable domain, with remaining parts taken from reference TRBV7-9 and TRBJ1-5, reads DTGVSQNPRHKITKRGQNVTFRCDPISEHNRLYWYRQTLGQGPEFLTYFQNEAQLEKSRLLSDRFSAERPKGSFSTLEIQRTEQGDSAMYLCASSYWTGGSNQPQHFGDGTRLSIL.

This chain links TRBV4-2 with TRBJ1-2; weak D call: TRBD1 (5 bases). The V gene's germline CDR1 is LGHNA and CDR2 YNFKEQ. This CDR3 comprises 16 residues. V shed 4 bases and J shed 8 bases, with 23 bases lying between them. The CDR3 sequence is CASSPNRQATLGGYTF. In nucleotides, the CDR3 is TGTGCCAGCAGCCCAAACAGGCAGGCAACCCTAGGCGGCTACACCTTC.

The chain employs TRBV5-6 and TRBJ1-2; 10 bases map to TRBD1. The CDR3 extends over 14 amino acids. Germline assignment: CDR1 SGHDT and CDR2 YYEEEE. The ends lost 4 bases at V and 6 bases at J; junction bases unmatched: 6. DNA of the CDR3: TGTGCCAGCAGCCGACAGGGGGCGATGGATGGCTACACCTTC. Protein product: CASSRQGAMDGYTF.

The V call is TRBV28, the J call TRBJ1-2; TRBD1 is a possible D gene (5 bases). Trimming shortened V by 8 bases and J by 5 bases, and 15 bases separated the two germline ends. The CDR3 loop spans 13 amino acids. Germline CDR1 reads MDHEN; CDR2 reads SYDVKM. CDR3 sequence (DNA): TGTGCCAGCGGAAAAGGACACGGTTATGGCTACACCTTC. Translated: CASGKGHGYGYTF.

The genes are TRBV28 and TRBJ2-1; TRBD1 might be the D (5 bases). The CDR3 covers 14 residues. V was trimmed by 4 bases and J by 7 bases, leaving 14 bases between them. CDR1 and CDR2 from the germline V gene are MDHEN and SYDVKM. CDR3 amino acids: CASSSLWKGNEQFF. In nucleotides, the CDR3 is TGTGCCAGCAGTTCTCTTTGGAAGGGGAATGAGCAGTTCTTC.

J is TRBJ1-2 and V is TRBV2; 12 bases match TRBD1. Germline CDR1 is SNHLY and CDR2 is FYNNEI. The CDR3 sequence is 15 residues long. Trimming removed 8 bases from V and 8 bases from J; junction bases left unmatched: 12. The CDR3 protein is CASGTGGVSSRGYTF. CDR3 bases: TGTGCCAGCGGGACAGGGGGCGTCTCATCACGGGGCTACACCTTC.

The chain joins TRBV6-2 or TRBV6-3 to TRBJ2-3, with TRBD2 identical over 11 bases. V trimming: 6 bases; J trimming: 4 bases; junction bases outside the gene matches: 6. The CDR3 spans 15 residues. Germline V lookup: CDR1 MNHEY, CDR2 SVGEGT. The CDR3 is CASSRGLAGADTQYF. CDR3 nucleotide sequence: TGTGCCAGCAGCCGAGGACTAGCGGGTGCAGATACGCAGTATTTT.

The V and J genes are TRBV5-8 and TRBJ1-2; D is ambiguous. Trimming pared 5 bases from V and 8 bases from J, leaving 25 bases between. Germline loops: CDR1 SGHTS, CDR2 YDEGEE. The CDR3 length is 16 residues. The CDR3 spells CASRYGGRQFYSGYTF. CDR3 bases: TGTGCCAGCAGGTACGGAGGGCGCCAATTCTACTCAGGCTACACCTTC.

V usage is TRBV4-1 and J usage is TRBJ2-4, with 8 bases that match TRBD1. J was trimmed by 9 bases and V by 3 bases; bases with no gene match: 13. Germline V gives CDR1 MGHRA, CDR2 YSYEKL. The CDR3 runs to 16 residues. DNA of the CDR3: TGCGCCAGCAGCCAGGCTGACAGGGGCTCAGGGGCCATTCAGTACTTC. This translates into CASSQADRGSGAIQYF.

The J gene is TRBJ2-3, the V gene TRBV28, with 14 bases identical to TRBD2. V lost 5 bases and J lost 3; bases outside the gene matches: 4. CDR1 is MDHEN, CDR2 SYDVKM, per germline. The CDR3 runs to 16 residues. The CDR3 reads CASSGGTSGSTDTQYF. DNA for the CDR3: TGTGCCAGCAGTGGGGGGACTAGCGGGAGTACAGATACGCAGTATTTT.

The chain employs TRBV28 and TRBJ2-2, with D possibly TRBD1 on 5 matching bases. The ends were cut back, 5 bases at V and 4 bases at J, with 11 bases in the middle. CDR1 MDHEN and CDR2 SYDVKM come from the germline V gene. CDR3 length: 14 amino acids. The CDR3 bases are TGTGCCAGCAGTCTAGGGGTTGTCACCGGGGAGCTGTTTTTT. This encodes CASSLGVVTGELFF. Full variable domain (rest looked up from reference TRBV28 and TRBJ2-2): DVKVTQSSRYLVKRTGEKVFLECVQDMDHENMFWYRQDPGLGLRLIYFSYDVKMKEKGDIPEGYSVSREKKERFSLILESASTNQTSMYLCASSLGVVTGELFFGEGSRLTVL.

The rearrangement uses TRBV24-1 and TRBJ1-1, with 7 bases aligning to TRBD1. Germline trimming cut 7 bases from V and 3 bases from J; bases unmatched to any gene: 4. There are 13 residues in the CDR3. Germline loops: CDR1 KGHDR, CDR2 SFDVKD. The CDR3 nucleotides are TGTGCCACCAGCCGACAGGGTTACACTGAAGCTTTCTTT. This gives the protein CATSRQGYTEAFF.

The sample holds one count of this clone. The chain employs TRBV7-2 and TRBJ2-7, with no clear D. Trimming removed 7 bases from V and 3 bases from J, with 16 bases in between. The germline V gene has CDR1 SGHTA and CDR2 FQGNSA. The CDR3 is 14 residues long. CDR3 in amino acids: CASTPEPVSYEQYF. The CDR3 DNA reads TGTGCCAGCACCCCCGAGCCGGTTAGCTACGAGCAGTACTTC.

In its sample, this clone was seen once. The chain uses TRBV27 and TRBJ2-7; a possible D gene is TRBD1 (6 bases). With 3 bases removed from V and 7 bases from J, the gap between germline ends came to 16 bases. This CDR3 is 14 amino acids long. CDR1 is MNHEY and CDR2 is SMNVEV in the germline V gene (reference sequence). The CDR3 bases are TGTGCCAGCAGTTTCAGGGGCCTTCCGGGGGAGCAGTACTTC. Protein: CASSFRGLPGEQYF.